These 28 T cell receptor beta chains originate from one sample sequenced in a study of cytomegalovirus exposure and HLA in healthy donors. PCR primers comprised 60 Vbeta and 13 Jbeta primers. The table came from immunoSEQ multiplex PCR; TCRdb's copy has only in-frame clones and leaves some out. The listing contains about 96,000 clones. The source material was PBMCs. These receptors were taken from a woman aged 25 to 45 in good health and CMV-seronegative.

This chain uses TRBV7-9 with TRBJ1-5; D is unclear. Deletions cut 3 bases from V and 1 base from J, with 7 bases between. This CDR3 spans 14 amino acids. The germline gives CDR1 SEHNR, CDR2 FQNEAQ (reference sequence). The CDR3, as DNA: TGTGCCAGCAGCTTCACGGGGAGCAATCAGCCCCAGCATTTT. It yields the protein CASSFTGSNQPQHF. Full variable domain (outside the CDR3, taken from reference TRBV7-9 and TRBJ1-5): DTGVSQNPRHKITKRGQNVTFRCDPISEHNRLYWYRQTLGQGPEFLTYFQNEAQLEKSRLLSDRFSAERPKGSFSTLEIQRTEQGDSAMYLCASSFTGSNQPQHFGDGTRLSIL.

The chain's CDR3 is CASYSAAVDTEAFF. CDR3 DNA sequence: TGTGCCAGCTACAGTGCCGCTGTTGACACTGAAGCTTTCTTT. V is TRBV6-5 and J is TRBJ1-1, with D hard to call. This CDR3 is built from 14 residues. Trimming removed 8 bases from V and 3 bases from J, with 16 bases in between. Germline CDR1 MNHEY, CDR2 SVGAGI.

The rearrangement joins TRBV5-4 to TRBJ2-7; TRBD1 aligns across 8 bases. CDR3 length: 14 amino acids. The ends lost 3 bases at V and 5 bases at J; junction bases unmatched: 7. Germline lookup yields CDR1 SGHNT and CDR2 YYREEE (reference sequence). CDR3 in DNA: TGTGCCAGCAGCTCCAGGACAGGGAGCAACGAGCAGTACTTC. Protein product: CASSSRTGSNEQYF. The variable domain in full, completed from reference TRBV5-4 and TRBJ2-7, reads ETGVTQSPTHLIKTRGQQVTLRCSSQSGHNTVSWYQQALGQGPQFIFQYYREEENGRGNFPPRFSGLQFPNYSSELNVNALELDDSALYLCASSSRTGSNEQYFGPGTRLTVT.

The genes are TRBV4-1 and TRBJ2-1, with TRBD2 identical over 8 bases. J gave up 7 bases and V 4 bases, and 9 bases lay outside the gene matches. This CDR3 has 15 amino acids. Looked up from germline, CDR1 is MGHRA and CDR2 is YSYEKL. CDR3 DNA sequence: TGCGCCAGCAGCCTGCTGGGGCTAGCGGGTAATGAGCAGTTCTTC. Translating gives CASSLLGLAGNEQFF.

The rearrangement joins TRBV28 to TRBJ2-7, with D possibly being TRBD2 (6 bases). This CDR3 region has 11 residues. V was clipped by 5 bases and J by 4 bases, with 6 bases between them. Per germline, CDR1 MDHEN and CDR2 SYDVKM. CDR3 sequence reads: CASSGGYEQYF. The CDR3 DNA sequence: TGTGCCAGCAGTGGGGGGTACGAGCAGTACTTC.

Here the CDR3 DNA reads TGTGCCAGCAGTCTCCGGGACAGGGAACACAATGAGCAGTTCTTC. This encodes CASSLRDREHNEQFF. This chain links TRBV6-5 with TRBJ2-1; 9 nucleotides match TRBD1. Trimming took 5 bases from V and 5 from J; bases not matched to a gene: 7. CDR1 and CDR2 (germline): MNHEY, SVGAGI. This CDR3 contains 15 residues.

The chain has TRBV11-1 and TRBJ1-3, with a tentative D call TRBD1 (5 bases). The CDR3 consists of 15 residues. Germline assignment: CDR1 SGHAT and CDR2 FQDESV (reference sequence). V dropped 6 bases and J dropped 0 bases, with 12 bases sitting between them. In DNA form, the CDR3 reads TGTGCCAGCAGTTCTCGACAGTACTCTGGAAACACCATATATTTT. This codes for CASSSRQYSGNTIYF.

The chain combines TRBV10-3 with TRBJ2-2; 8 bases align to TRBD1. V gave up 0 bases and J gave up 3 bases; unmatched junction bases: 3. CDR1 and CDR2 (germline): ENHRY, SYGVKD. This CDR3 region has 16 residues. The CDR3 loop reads CAISESGQVDTGELFF. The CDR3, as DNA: TGTGCCATCAGTGAGTCGGGACAGGTTGACACCGGGGAGCTGTTTTTT.

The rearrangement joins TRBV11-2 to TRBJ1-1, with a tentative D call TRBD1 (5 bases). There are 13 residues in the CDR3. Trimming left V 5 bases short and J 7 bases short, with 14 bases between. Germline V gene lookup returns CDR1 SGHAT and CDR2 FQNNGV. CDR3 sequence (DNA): TGTGCCAGCAGCCTAGGTAGGGGTCTTGAAGCTTTCTTT. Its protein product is CASSLGRGLEAFF. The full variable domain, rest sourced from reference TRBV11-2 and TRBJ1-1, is EAGVAQSPRYKIIEKRQSVAFWCNPISGHATLYWYQQILGQGPKLLIQFQNNGVVDDSQLPKDRFSAERLKGVDSTLKIQPAKLEDSAVYLCASSLGRGLEAFFGQGTRLTVV.

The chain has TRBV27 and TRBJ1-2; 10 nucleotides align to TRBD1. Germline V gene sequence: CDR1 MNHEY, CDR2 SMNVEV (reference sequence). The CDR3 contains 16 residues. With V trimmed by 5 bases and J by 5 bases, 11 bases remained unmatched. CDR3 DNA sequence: TGTGCCAGCAGTAGCGACAGGGGGCTAGGATCGTATGGCTACACCTTC. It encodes CASSSDRGLGSYGYTF.

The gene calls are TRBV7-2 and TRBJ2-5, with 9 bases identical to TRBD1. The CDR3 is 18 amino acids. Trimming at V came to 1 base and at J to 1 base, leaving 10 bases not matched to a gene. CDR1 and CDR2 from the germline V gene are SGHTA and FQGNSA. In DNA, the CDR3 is TGTGCCAGCAGCTTAGTAGCCCCCGGGACAGGGAGCCAAGAGACCCAGTACTTC. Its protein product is CASSLVAPGTGSQETQYF.

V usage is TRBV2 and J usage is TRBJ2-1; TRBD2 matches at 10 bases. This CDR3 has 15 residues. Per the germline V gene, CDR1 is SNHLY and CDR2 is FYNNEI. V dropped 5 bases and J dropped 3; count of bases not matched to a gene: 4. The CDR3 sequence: CASSLAGAIYNEQFF. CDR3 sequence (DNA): TGTGCCAGCAGTCTAGCGGGAGCCATCTACAATGAGCAGTTCTTC.

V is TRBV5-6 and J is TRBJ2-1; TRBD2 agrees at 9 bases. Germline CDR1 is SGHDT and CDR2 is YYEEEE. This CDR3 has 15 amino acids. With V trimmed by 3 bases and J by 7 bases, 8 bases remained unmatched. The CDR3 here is CASSSRGGVWNEQFF. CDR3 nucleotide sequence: TGTGCCAGCAGCTCGCGGGGGGGCGTCTGGAATGAGCAGTTCTTC.

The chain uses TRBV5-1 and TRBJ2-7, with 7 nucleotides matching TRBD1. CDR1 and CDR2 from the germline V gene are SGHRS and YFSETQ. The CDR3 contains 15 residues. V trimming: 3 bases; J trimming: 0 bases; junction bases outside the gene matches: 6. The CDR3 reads CASSWGTVDSYEQYF. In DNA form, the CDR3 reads TGCGCCAGCAGCTGGGGGACAGTCGACTCCTACGAGCAGTACTTC.

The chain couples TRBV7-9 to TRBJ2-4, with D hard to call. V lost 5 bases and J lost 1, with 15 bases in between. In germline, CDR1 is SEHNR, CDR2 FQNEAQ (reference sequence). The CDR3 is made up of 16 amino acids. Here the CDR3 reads CASSPLLSQAKNIQYF. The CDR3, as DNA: TGTGCCAGCAGCCCTCTTTTGTCACAGGCCAAAAACATTCAGTACTTC. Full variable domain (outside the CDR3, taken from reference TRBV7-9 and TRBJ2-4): DTGVSQNPRHKITKRGQNVTFRCDPISEHNRLYWYRQTLGQGPEFLTYFQNEAQLEKSRLLSDRFSAERPKGSFSTLEIQRTEQGDSAMYLCASSPLLSQAKNIQYFGAGTRLSVL.

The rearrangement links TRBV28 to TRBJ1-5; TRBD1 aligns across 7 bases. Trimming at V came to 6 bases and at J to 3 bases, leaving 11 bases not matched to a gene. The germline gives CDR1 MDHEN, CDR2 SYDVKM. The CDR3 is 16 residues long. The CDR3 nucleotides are TGTGCCAGCAGACCTTCCAACAGGGGCCTCAATCAGCCCCAGCATTTT. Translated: CASRPSNRGLNQPQHF. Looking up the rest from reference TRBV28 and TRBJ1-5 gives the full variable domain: DVKVTQSSRYLVKRTGEKVFLECVQDMDHENMFWYRQDPGLGLRLIYFSYDVKMKEKGDIPEGYSVSREKKERFSLILESASTNQTSMYLCASRPSNRGLNQPQHFGDGTRLSIL.

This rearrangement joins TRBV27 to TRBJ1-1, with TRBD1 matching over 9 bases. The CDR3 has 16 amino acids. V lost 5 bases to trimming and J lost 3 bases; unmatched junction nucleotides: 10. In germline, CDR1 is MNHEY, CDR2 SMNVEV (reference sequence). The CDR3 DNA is TGTGCCAGCAGTCCCCTGGACAGGGGCGGGGACACTGAAGCTTTCTTT. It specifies CASSPLDRGGDTEAFF.

The CDR3 bases are TGTGCCTGGGGGACACAGGAATATCAGCCCCAGCATTTT. Translating it yields CAWGTQEYQPQHF. The V gene is TRBV30, the J gene TRBJ1-5, with D maybe TRBD1 (6 bases). The length of the CDR3 is 13 residues. With 5 bases removed from V and 5 bases from J, the gap between germline ends came to 13 bases. The V gene's germline CDR1 is GTSNPN and CDR2 SVGIG (reference sequence).

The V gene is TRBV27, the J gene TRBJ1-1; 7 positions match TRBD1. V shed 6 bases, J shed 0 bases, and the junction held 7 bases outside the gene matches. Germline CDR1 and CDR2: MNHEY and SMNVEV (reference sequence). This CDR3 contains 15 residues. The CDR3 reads CASSGTADMNTEAFF. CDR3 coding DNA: TGTGCCAGCAGCGGGACAGCCGACATGAACACTGAAGCTTTCTTT.

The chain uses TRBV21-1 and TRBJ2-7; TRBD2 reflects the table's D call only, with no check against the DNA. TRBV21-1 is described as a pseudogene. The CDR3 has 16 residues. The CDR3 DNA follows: TGTGCCAGCAGCAAAGGGGGCCGGGGGAATTCCTACGAGCAGTACTTC. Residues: CASSKGGRGNSYEQYF.

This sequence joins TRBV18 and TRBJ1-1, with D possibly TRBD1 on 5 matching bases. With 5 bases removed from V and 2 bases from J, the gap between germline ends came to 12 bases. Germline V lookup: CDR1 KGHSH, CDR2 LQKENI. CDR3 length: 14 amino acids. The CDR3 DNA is TGTGCCAGCTCATTTCGACAGACCAACACTGAAGCTTTCTTT. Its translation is CASSFRQTNTEAFF.

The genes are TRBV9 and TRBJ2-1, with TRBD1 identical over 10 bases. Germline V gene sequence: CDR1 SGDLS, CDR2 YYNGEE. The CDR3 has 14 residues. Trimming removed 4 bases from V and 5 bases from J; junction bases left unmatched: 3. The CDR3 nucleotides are TGTGCCAGCAGCATGGGACAGGGGAACAATGAGCAGTTCTTC. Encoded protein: CASSMGQGNNEQFF.

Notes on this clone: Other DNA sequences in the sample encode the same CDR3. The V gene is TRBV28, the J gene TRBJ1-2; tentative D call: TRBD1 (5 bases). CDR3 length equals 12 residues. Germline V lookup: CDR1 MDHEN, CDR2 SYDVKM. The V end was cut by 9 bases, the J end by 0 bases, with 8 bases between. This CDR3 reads CASQGANYGYTF. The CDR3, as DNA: TGTGCCAGTCAGGGCGCTAACTATGGCTACACCTTC.

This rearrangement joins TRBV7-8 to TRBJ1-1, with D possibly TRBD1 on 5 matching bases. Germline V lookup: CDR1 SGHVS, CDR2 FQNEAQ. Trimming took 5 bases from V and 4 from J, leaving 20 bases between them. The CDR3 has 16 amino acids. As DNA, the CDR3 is TGTGCCAGCAGCCCAGCCGGCTGGTTGGGGGGCACTGAAGCTTTCTTT. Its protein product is CASSPAGWLGGTEAFF.

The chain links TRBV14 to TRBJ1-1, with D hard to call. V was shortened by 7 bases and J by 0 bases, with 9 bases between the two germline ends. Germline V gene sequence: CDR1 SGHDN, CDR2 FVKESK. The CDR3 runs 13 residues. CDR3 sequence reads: CASTPSLNTEAFF. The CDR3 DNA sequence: TGTGCCAGCACCCCGTCCCTGAACACTGAAGCTTTCTTT.

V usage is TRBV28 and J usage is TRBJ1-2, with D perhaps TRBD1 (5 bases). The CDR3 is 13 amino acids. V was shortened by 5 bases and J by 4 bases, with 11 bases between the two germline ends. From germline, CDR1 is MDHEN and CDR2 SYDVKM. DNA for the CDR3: TGTGCCAGCAGTCAGACAGCTCTCTATGGCTACACCTTC. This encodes CASSQTALYGYTF.

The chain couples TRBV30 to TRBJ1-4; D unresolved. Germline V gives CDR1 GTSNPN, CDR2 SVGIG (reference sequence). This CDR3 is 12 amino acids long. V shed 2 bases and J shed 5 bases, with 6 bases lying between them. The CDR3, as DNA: TGTGCCTGGAGTACACAGAATGAAAAACTGTTTTTT. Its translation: CAWSTQNEKLFF.

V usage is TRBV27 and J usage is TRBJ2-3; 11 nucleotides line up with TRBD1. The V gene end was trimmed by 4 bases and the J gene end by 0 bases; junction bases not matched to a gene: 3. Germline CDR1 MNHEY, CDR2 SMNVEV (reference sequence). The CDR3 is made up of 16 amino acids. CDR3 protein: CASSWGTGGSTDTQYF. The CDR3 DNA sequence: TGTGCCAGCAGTTGGGGGACAGGGGGGAGCACAGATACGCAGTATTTT.